These 19 T cell receptor beta chains originate from one sample sequenced in a study of blood T cell repertoires in COVID-19. Method: immunoSEQ multiplex PCR; TCRdb's copy keeps in-frame clones and lacks some. This sample has about 85,000 clones; 85% to 90% occur once, and the top ten carry approximately 4%. The sequencing sample was made of peripheral blood. The receptors stem from a woman over 75 with active or convalescent COVID-19.

The chain recombines TRBV11-1 with TRBJ2-5; 9 bases match TRBD2. CDR3 length: 16 residues. J gave up 7 bases and V 5 bases, and 14 bases lay outside the gene matches. Germline-derived CDR1 and CDR2 are SGHAT and FQDESV (reference sequence). CDR3 DNA: TGTGCCAGCAGCCGGACGGGACTAGCCACGGACGGGACCCAGTACTTC. As protein: CASSRTGLATDGTQYF.

This clone was seen a handful of times. Its ends do not fully match the called genes, so a read error is possible. V gene TRBV6-5 combines with J gene TRBJ1-1; a possible D gene is TRBD1 (5 bases). Germline V gene lookup returns CDR1 MNHEY and CDR2 SVGAGI. The CDR3 consists of 12 residues. The CDR3 loop is CGSMWGLGEAFF. The CDR3 nucleotides are TGTGGCAGCATGTGGGGCTTGGGTGAAGCTTTCTTT.

The chain combines TRBV7-9 with TRBJ1-5, with TRBD1 identical over 8 bases. Losses at the gene ends were 5 bases for V and 8 bases for J; bases not matched to a gene: 5. From germline, CDR1 is SEHNR and CDR2 FQNEAQ (reference sequence). This CDR3 region has 13 residues. The chain's CDR3 is CASSLDRAEPQHF. Here the CDR3 DNA reads TGTGCCAGCAGCCTGGACAGGGCGGAGCCCCAGCATTTT.

This clone was found once. The genes are TRBV29-1 and TRBJ2-1; no clear D. Per the germline V gene, CDR1 is SQVTM and CDR2 is ANQGSEA. Trimming removed 6 bases at V and 4 bases at J, with 10 bases between. This CDR3 is 12 amino acids long. CDR3 nucleotides: TGCAGCGTCACCGAGGATTACAATGAGCAGTTCTTC. This gives the protein CSVTEDYNEQFF.

Only one count was recorded for this clone. The V gene is TRBV18, the J gene TRBJ2-5, with 7 bases lining up with TRBD2. The CDR3 totals 16 residues. Losses at the gene ends were 3 bases for V and 4 bases for J; bases not matched to a gene: 11. Germline V gives CDR1 KGHSH, CDR2 LQKENI. The CDR3 loop is CASSPLSSGIGETQYF. CDR3 bases: TGTGCCAGCTCACCCCTGAGCAGCGGGATAGGAGAGACCCAGTACTTC.

The genes are TRBV13 and TRBJ2-7; TRBD1 is a possible D gene (6 bases). The CDR3 contains 14 residues. The germline V gene has CDR1 PRHDT and CDR2 FYEKMQ (reference sequence). Trimming stripped 5 bases from V and 5 bases from J, with 16 bases between. CDR3: CASSPKSRGHEQYF. The CDR3 DNA reads TGTGCCAGCAGCCCAAAGTCCAGGGGACACGAGCAGTACTTC.

This chain connects TRBV28 to TRBJ1-6; D is possibly TRBD1 (5 bases). Germline CDR1 MDHEN, CDR2 SYDVKM. The CDR3 totals 13 residues. Trimming pared 4 bases from V and 14 bases from J, leaving 15 bases between. The CDR3 bases are TGTGCCAGCAGTTGGTACGGGGGTGAGGCCCTCCACTTT. It yields the protein CASSWYGGEALHF.

For the CDR3, the DNA is TGTGCCAGCAGCCCGGGACAGGGGAGTTCGCCCCAGCATTTT. Encoded protein: CASSPGQGSSPQHF. The chain employs TRBV7-2 and TRBJ1-5; 10 bases line up with TRBD1. The V segment lost 5 bases and the J segment 9 bases; nucleotides outside the gene matches: 7. Germline V lookup: CDR1 SGHTA, CDR2 FQGNSA. The CDR3 is 14 amino acids.

The V gene is TRBV2, the J gene TRBJ1-5; TRBD1 might be the D (6 bases). This CDR3 contains 16 residues. Trimming shortened V by 1 base and J by 2 bases, and 12 bases separated the two germline ends. The V gene's germline CDR1 is SNHLY and CDR2 FYNNEI. The CDR3 sequence: CASSEGPDSRNQPQHF. The CDR3 DNA follows: TGTGCCAGCAGTGAAGGCCCGGACAGCCGCAATCAGCCCCAGCATTTT.

The chain recombines TRBV3-1 (or the pseudogene TRBV3-2) with TRBJ1-3; no reliable D call. CDR3 length equals 14 residues. The germline CDR1 and CDR2 sequences are LGHDT and YNNKEL (reference sequence). The V gene lost 3 bases and the J gene lost 0 bases, with 6 bases spanning the gap. In nucleotides, the CDR3 is TGTGCCAGCAGCCACAGGTCCTCTGGAAACACCATATATTTT. It yields the protein CASSHRSSGNTIYF.

This chain joins TRBV11-2 and TRBJ2-1, with D hard to call. V was shortened by 1 base and J by 11 bases, with 9 bases between the two germline ends. This CDR3 spans 12 amino acids. From germline, CDR1 is SGHAT and CDR2 FQNNGV. The CDR3 sequence is CASSLGGGQQFF. CDR3 nucleotides: TGTGCCAGCAGCTTAGGTGGCGGTCAGCAGTTCTTC.

The rearrangement links TRBV15 to TRBJ2-6; a possible D gene is TRBD1 (5 bases). Germline V gives CDR1 LNHNV, CDR2 YYDKDF (reference sequence). V dropped 3 bases and J dropped 4 bases, with 13 bases sitting between them. There are 16 residues in the CDR3. The CDR3 protein is CATSSGPHRGANVLTF. CDR3 nucleotide sequence: TGTGCCACCAGCAGCGGCCCCCACAGGGGGGCCAACGTCCTGACTTTC.

The rearrangement uses TRBV10-3 and TRBJ2-1; D is uncertain. Between the trimmed V and J ends, which lost 0 bases and 0 bases, there was a span of 9 bases. The CDR3 has 16 residues. The germline V gene has CDR1 ENHRY and CDR2 SYGVKD. The CDR3 nucleotides are TGTGCCATCAGTGAGTCGCTGTTGAGCTCCTACAATGAGCAGTTCTTC. It codes for CAISESLLSSYNEQFF.

The V gene is TRBV4-3, the J gene TRBJ2-1, with D possibly TRBD2 on 6 matching bases. Germline V gene lookup returns CDR1 LGHNA and CDR2 YSLEER. This CDR3 contains 15 residues. Trimming took off 1 base at V and 3 bases at J, with 10 bases between the two ends. CDR3 DNA sequence: TGCGCCAGCAGCCAAGCCAGCGGGTACTACAATGAGCAGTTCTTC. Amino acids: CASSQASGYYNEQFF.

The chain is built from TRBV7-2 and TRBJ1-2; D perhaps matches TRBD1 (5 bases). CDR1 and CDR2 from the germline V gene are SGHTA and FQGNSA. The CDR3 sequence is 13 residues long. Trimming cost V 3 bases and J 6 bases, with 11 bases left between them. The CDR3 loop reads CASSFRVGDGYTF. For the CDR3, the DNA is TGTGCCAGCAGCTTCAGGGTAGGGGATGGCTACACCTTC.

The chain has TRBV28 and TRBJ1-4; 7 bases align to TRBD1. CDR1 and CDR2 (germline): MDHEN, SYDVKM. J lost 7 bases, V lost 6 bases, and 8 bases had no gene match. CDR3 size: 14 residues. The CDR3 loop is CASRKAGGSEKLFF. DNA for the CDR3: TGTGCCAGCAGGAAGGCAGGGGGAAGTGAAAAACTGTTTTTT.

The chain has TRBV25-1 and TRBJ1-5; possible D gene TRBD1, 5 bases. The germline V and J ends were trimmed by 5 bases and 1 base, with 9 bases remaining between them. The germline V gene encodes CDR1 MGHDK and CDR2 SYGVNS. The CDR3 has 14 amino acids. The CDR3 DNA reads TGTGCCAGCAGTCCCGGGGGAAGCAATCAGCCCCAGCATTTT. This encodes CASSPGGSNQPQHF.

The chain is built from TRBV27 and TRBJ2-7, with 7 bases lining up with TRBD1. This CDR3 is built from 15 residues. Germline V CDR1 and CDR2: MNHEY, SMNVEV (reference sequence). The V gene end was trimmed by 2 bases and the J gene end by 6 bases; junction bases not matched to a gene: 10. The CDR3 DNA follows: TGTGCCAGCAGTTTAGCAGGCCAGACAGGGTCCGAGCAGTACTTC. The encoded protein is CASSLAGQTGSEQYF.

This rearrangement joins TRBV20-1 to TRBJ2-5; D is unresolved. Germline V gene data show CDR1 as DFQATT and CDR2 as SNEGSKA (reference sequence). The V gene lost 5 bases and the J gene lost 2 bases, with 6 bases spanning the gap. The CDR3 is made up of 11 amino acids. The CDR3 loop is CSAFPQETQYF. For the CDR3, the DNA is TGCAGTGCTTTCCCTCAAGAGACCCAGTACTTC.